This T cell receptor (beta chain) was identified during a study of CD8+ T cells in alopecia areata. Treatment reported: oral pan-JAK inhibitor, 5-10 mg twice daily. Study-wide findings and caveats: For patients receiving tofacitinib, scalp clonality and expanded CD8+ clones among the top 100 significantly decreased.

This CDR3 region has 13 residues. Trimming left V 0 bases short and J 1 base short, with 5 bases between. CDR1 SGHRS and CDR2 YFSETQ come from the germline V gene. In regard to this clone: Its target is unknown.

Extraction and reverse transcription of RNA yielded cDNA as the sequencing template. Produced via immunoSEQ multiplex PCR; TCRdb's table is partial and in-frame only. Of approximately 130,000 clones in the sample, approximately 57% were seen once. The material sequenced was CD4+ T cells sorted from blood, taken at week 4, from a patient treated with tofacitinib. This TCR derives from a human donor with alopecia areata. This chain links TRBV5-1 with TRBJ2-7; D remains unclear. CDR3 nucleotide sequence: TGCGCCAGCAGCTTGGATGGATCCTACGAGCAGTACTTC. Translated, it gives CASSLDGSYEQYF.